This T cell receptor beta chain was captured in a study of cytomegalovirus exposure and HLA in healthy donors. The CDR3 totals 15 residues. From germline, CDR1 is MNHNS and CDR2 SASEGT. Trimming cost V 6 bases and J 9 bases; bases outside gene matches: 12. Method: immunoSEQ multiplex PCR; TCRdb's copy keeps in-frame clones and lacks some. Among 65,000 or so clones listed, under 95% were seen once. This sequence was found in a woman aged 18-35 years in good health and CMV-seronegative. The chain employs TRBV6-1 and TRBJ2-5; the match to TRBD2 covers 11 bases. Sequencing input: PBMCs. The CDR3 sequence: CASRTKTSGVRAQYF. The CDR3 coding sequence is TGTGCCAGCAGAACAAAGACTAGCGGGGTCAGGGCCCAGTACTTC.